This T cell receptor (beta chain) was identified in a study of shared T cell receptors in the human thymus. In germline, CDR1 is SGDLS, CDR2 YYNGEE. This CDR3 region has 14 residues. Trimming pared 4 bases from V and 3 bases from J, leaving 14 bases between. Clones were sequenced by immunoSEQ multiplex PCR, and TCRdb holds only the in-frame ones, with some missing. Among about 660,000 clones listed, 70% to 90% were seen once. A further study also used this sample, focusing on human thymus T cells. That work adds: Donation came from healthy Finnish infants having corrective surgery for congenital heart defects. Corrective cardiac operations yielded the resected thymus tissue. Thymic and blood repertoires appeared to display a bias in their usage of V and J genes. Related reports documented highly overlapping thymic repertoires among unrelated individuals.

The sample comprised thymocytes. The rearrangement links TRBV9 to TRBJ2-7; D may be TRBD2 (5 bases). The clonotype comes from a boy younger than two with a congenital heart defect. The CDR3 DNA reads as TGTGCCAGCAGCCCCTCCCGGGGTAGCTACGAGCAGTACTTC. It is translated as CASSPSRGSYEQYF.